This T cell receptor (beta chain) was obtained from a study of T cell responses to AZD1222 COVID-19 vaccine. Data came from immunoSEQ multiplex PCR; TCRdb stores just in-frame clones and leaves some out. The sample includes 50,000 to 70,000 clones, approximately 86% of them seen just once. The sample in question was peripheral blood, obtained 28 days after the second AZD1222 dose. The sequence was obtained from an adult who received the AZD1222 COVID-19 vaccine.

In DNA, the CDR3 is TGTGCCAGCAGCTTCGACAGGGGATCACCCCTCCACTTT. Protein product: CASSFDRGSPLHF. This sequence joins TRBV3-1 (or the pseudogene TRBV3-2) and TRBJ1-6, with 8 bases identical to TRBD1. V was clipped by 5 bases and J by 10 bases; unmatched bases: 4. Germline lookup yields CDR1 LGHDT and CDR2 YNNKEL (reference sequence). CDR3 size: 13 residues.